This entry describes one TCR beta chain. As yet, its antigen is unknown. The data stem from a study of T cells after yellow fever vaccination. Study-level findings and limits: The secondary T-cell response peaked on day 5, not day 15, but was weaker.

TCRdb re-analysed the 5' RACE reads in MiXCR, keeping a single row per CDR3 protein. The table has hundreds of thousands of distinct CDR3 sequences, around an eighth seen once. The material was PBMCs, obtained on the day of the yellow fever booster vaccination. This receptor was identified in a man aged 25-45 years who received the YFV17D yellow fever vaccine.

CDR3 sequence reads: CASSLSPGGPYEQYF. For the CDR3, the DNA is TGTGCCAGCAGTTTAAGTCCAGGGGGGCCATACGAGCAGTACTTC. The chain has TRBV27 and TRBJ2-7, with a possible D match to TRBD1 (7 bases). Trimming stripped 2 bases from V and 4 bases from J, with 15 bases between. This CDR3 is 15 amino acids long. Germline CDR1 reads MNHEY; CDR2 reads SMNVEV (reference sequence).